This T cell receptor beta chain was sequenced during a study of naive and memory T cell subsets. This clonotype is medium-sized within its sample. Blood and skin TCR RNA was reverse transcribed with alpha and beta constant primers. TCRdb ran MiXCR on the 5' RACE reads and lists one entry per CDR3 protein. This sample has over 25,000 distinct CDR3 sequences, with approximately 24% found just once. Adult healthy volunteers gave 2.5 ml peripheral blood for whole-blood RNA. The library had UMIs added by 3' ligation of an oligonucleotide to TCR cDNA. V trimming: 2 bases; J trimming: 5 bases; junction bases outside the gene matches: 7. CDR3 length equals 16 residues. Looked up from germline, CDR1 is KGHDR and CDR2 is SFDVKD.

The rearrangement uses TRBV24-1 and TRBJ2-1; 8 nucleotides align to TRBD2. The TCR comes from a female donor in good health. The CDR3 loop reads CATSDSAGTRNNEQFF. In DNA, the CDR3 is TGTGCCACCAGTGATTCAGCCGGGACTAGAAACAATGAGCAGTTCTTC.